The 30 T cell receptor beta chains listed next were all sequenced from one sample in a study of control samples from healthy donors and cancer patients. The method was immunoSEQ multiplex PCR; TCRdb's version includes in-frame clones alone and lacks a portion of them. The sample comprises approximately 150,000 clones, 85% to 95% of which are singletons, and about 12% rests with the top ten. Sequenced sample: blood. These receptors all stem from a man aged 40-49 years in good health.

The chain couples TRBV19 to TRBJ1-5; no clear D gene. Trimming cost V 2 bases and J 0 bases, with 8 bases left between them. Germline CDR1 reads LNHDA; CDR2 reads SQIVND (reference sequence). This CDR3 comprises 15 residues. CDR3 region: CASSITVNSNQPQHF. Here the CDR3 DNA reads TGTGCCAGTAGTATAACCGTGAATAGCAATCAGCCCCAGCATTTT.

The chain is built from TRBV14 and TRBJ2-5; tentatively, D is TRBD1 or TRBD2 (5 bases each). CDR1 is SGHDN and CDR2 is FVKESK in the germline V gene. There are 16 residues in the CDR3. V shed 1 base and J shed 5 bases, with 17 bases lying between them. Here the CDR3 reads CASSQGIRERGETQYF. CDR3 DNA sequence: TGTGCCAGCAGCCAAGGAATCAGGGAGCGAGGGGAGACCCAGTACTTC.

The chain carries TRBV6-5 and TRBJ2-2; D may correspond to TRBD1 or TRBD2 (5 bases each). Per germline, CDR1 MNHEY and CDR2 SVGAGI. The CDR3 is 16 residues long. Between the trimmed V and J ends, which lost 0 bases and 4 bases, there was a span of 12 bases. CDR3 sequence: CASSYSPGAGTGELFF. CDR3 nucleotide sequence: TGTGCCAGCAGTTACTCGCCCGGGGCGGGCACCGGGGAGCTGTTTTTT.

This chain uses TRBV2 with TRBJ2-2; 10 bases are a match to TRBD2. In germline, CDR1 is SNHLY, CDR2 FYNNEI. V lost 1 base and J lost 4; bases outside the gene matches: 6. CDR3 length: 17 residues. CDR3 coding DNA: TGTGCCAGCAGTGAAGTCATAGCGGGGGGCGGCACCGGGGAGCTGTTTTTT. Encoded protein: CASSEVIAGGGTGELFF.

The gene calls are TRBV6-4 and TRBJ1-1; D unresolved. CDR1 is MRHNA, CDR2 SNTAGT, per germline. CDR3 length: 14 residues. Trimming took 11 bases from V and 5 from J, leaving 21 bases between them. CDR3 residues: CASGSIEGLTEAFF. CDR3 nucleotide sequence: TGTGCCTCGGGGAGTATTGAGGGATTAACTGAAGCTTTCTTT.

The J gene is TRBJ2-1, the V gene TRBV9; 9 bases match TRBD1. The trim removed 4 bases at V and 9 bases at J, leaving 17 bases unmatched. Germline V gene lookup returns CDR1 SGDLS and CDR2 YYNGEE. This CDR3 has 17 amino acids. The CDR3 sequence: CASSPKSSDRGSGEQFF. The CDR3 DNA reads as TGTGCCAGCAGCCCGAAGAGCTCTGACAGGGGGTCGGGTGAGCAGTTCTTC.

The chain carries TRBV5-6 and TRBJ2-1; 10 positions match TRBD1. The germline V gene encodes CDR1 SGHDT and CDR2 YYEEEE. Trimming removed 4 bases from V and 7 bases from J; junction bases left unmatched: 11. CDR3 length equals 16 residues. The CDR3 DNA reads TGTGCCAGCAGCCCGGGCGGGACAGGGGACTCGAATGAGCAGTTCTTC. The encoded protein is CASSPGGTGDSNEQFF. The full variable domain, in which reference TRBV5-6 and TRBJ2-1 provide the parts outside the CDR3, is DAGVTQSPTHLIKTRGQQVTLRCSPKSGHDTVSWYQQALGQGPQFIFQYYEEEERQRGNFPDRFSGHQFPNYSSELNVNALLLGDSALYLCASSPGGTGDSNEQFFGPGTRLTVL.

The chain joins TRBV25-1 to TRBJ1-1; D perhaps matches TRBD1 (5 bases). The V gene's germline CDR1 is MGHDK and CDR2 SYGVNS. Trimming removed 4 bases at V and 9 bases at J, with 15 bases between. The CDR3 is made up of 13 amino acids. The CDR3 reads CASSGGSFRQAFF. In DNA, the CDR3 is TGTGCCAGCAGTGGGGGGTCTTTTCGGCAAGCTTTCTTT.

The chain is built from TRBV28 and TRBJ1-1, with D possibly matching TRBD1 (6 bases). This CDR3 spans 16 amino acids. CDR1 and CDR2 from the germline V gene are MDHEN and SYDVKM. V lost 7 bases and J lost 3, with 21 bases in between. The CDR3 DNA reads TGTGCCAGCACCTTGGGGGCGGCCTCCTGGGACACTGAAGCTTTCTTT. Its protein product is CASTLGAASWDTEAFF.

The chain couples TRBV13 to TRBJ1-1; no firm D call. CDR3 length: 15 residues. Trimming left V 0 bases short and J 5 bases short, with 13 bases between. Per germline, CDR1 PRHDT and CDR2 FYEKMQ (reference sequence). The CDR3 DNA reads TGTGCCAGCAGCTTAGGCCTAGGGCGAGGAACTGAAGCTTTCTTT. Its translation: CASSLGLGRGTEAFF.

This rearrangement joins TRBV29-1 to TRBJ1-2, with D possibly being TRBD1 (5 bases). The CDR3 is 14 amino acids. Germline V gene lookup returns CDR1 SQVTM and CDR2 ANQGSEA. The V gene lost 7 bases and the J gene lost 1 base, with 16 bases spanning the gap. The chain's CDR3 is CSAFDWDFNYGYTF. The CDR3 DNA sequence: TGCAGCGCTTTTGACTGGGACTTTAACTATGGCTACACCTTC.

The chain employs TRBV5-6 and TRBJ2-7; D gene ambiguous. The ends were cut back, 0 bases at V and 3 bases at J, with 7 bases in the middle. Per the germline V gene, CDR1 is SGHDT and CDR2 is YYEEEE. This CDR3 has 13 amino acids. The CDR3 is CASSLADRYEQYF. Written as DNA, the CDR3 is TGTGCCAGCAGCTTGGCAGACCGCTACGAGCAGTACTTC.

The V call is TRBV5-1, the J call TRBJ2-7; D is tentatively TRBD1 or TRBD2 (7 bases each). Germline V lookup: CDR1 SGHRS, CDR2 YFSETQ. The CDR3 is 15 residues long. With 6 bases removed from V and 6 bases from J, the gap between germline ends came to 22 bases. The DNA of the CDR3 is TGCGCCAGCACCCGTACCAGGGGGGGGATTACCGAGCAGTACTTC. Translated, it gives CASTRTRGGITEQYF.

The rearrangement links TRBV6-2 or TRBV6-3 to TRBJ1-1; D is possibly TRBD1 (5 bases). CDR3 length: 15 amino acids. Germline CDR1 is MNHEY and CDR2 is SVGEGT. Trimming cost V 2 bases and J 4 bases, with 14 bases left between them. The CDR3 loop reads CASSYDGGRSTEAFF. CDR3 bases: TGTGCCAGCAGTTACGATGGGGGAAGGAGCACTGAAGCTTTCTTT.

This chain joins TRBV12-5 and TRBJ1-1, with D possibly TRBD1 on 5 matching bases. The CDR3 runs to 15 residues. Deletions cut 5 bases from V and 4 bases from J, with 17 bases between. CDR1 is LGHNT and CDR2 is FRNRAP in the germline V gene. The CDR3 reads CASGPTLAGGTEAFF. The CDR3 region has the DNA TGTGCTAGTGGTCCTACCCTCGCGGGGGGCACTGAAGCTTTCTTT.

The chain is built from TRBV28 and TRBJ1-2; D call uncertain. The CDR3 runs to 13 residues. V was trimmed by 4 bases and J by 2 bases, leaving 8 bases between them. The V gene's germline CDR1 is MDHEN and CDR2 SYDVKM. The CDR3 reads CASSWTGNYGYTF. The CDR3 nucleotides are TGTGCCAGCAGTTGGACGGGCAACTATGGCTACACCTTC.

The rearrangement joins TRBV6-5 to TRBJ2-5; possible D gene TRBD2, 6 bases. The CDR3 length is 15 residues. The V and J ends lost 8 bases and 1 base respectively, with 17 bases between them. Germline V gene lookup returns CDR1 MNHEY and CDR2 SVGAGI. The CDR3, as DNA: TGTGCCAGCGGACTGAGCGGGTTCCCCCAAGAGACCCAGTACTTC. Translated: CASGLSGFPQETQYF.

The chain combines TRBV1 with TRBJ2-7; TRBD1 is taken as the D call from the table, unchecked against the DNA. TRBV1 corresponds to a pseudogene. The CDR3 extends over 15 amino acids. CDR3 coding DNA: TGCACCAGCAGCCAAGGGGCCAGGGGATCCTCCGAGCAGTACTTC. Translated, it gives CTSSQGARGSSEQYF.

The J gene is TRBJ2-5, the V gene TRBV5-1; unclear D gene. V lost 7 bases and J lost 5, with 18 bases in between. Germline-derived CDR1 and CDR2 are SGHRS and YFSETQ. The CDR3 has 14 residues. The CDR3 DNA is TGCGCCAGCCGTTCTCTAGGTGGGCTCGAGACCCAGTACTTC. This codes for CASRSLGGLETQYF.

The V gene is TRBV2, the J gene TRBJ1-4; 10 bases line up with TRBD1. This CDR3 region has 15 residues. V trimming: 9 bases; J trimming: 6 bases; junction bases outside the gene matches: 10. The germline V gene encodes CDR1 SNHLY and CDR2 FYNNEI. CDR3 residues: CARRQGAGVDEKLFF. CDR3 in DNA: TGTGCCAGACGACAGGGGGCAGGGGTAGATGAAAAACTGTTTTTT.

The chain links TRBV5-1 to TRBJ2-5; TRBD1 matches at 9 bases. The CDR3 is 14 amino acids. Germline V CDR1 and CDR2: SGHRS, YFSETQ. Unmatched junction bases numbered 7, after V lost 5 bases and J lost 5 bases. The CDR3 DNA follows: TGCGCCAGCAGGCGACAGGGGGTAGAGGAGACCCAGTACTTC. Amino acids: CASRRQGVEETQYF.

The V gene is TRBV6-5, the J gene TRBJ1-1, with D unclear. V shed 2 bases and J shed 0 bases, with 10 bases lying between them. The CDR3 totals 15 residues. Germline CDR1 is MNHEY and CDR2 is SVGAGI. The CDR3 nucleotides are TGTGCCAGCAGTTACCGGGCGGGGATGAACACTGAAGCTTTCTTT. Its protein product is CASSYRAGMNTEAFF.

The rearrangement joins TRBV2 to TRBJ2-7; 8 bases match TRBD1. Germline CDR1 reads SNHLY; CDR2 reads FYNNEI. V trimming: 8 bases; J trimming: 2 bases; junction bases outside the gene matches: 5. This CDR3 is 13 amino acids long. The CDR3 sequence: CASRLDRAYEQYF. Written as DNA, the CDR3 is TGTGCCAGCCGGCTGGACAGGGCCTACGAGCAGTACTTC.

The genes are TRBV6-5 and TRBJ1-4, with 7 bases that match TRBD1. The CDR3 consists of 16 residues. Germline V gene lookup returns CDR1 MNHEY and CDR2 SVGAGI. V trimming: 0 bases; J trimming: 7 bases; junction bases outside the gene matches: 8. The CDR3 DNA reads as TGTGCCAGCAGTTACTCTAACAGGGGCTCGGGTGAAAAACTGTTTTTT. The encoded protein is CASSYSNRGSGEKLFF.

This clone has a handful of counts. A read error may produce the germline difference seen at one junction end. This chain connects TRBV3-1 (or the pseudogene TRBV3-2) to TRBJ2-5; 11 bases align to TRBD2. CDR1 and CDR2 (germline): LGHDT, YNNKEL (reference sequence). CDR3 length: 16 amino acids. Here the CDR3 DNA reads TGTGCCAGCAGTCAAGCAATAGCGGGGGGGGAAGAGACCCAGTACTTC. This codes for CASSQAIAGGEETQYF.

This clone has only a few counts. The V call is TRBV12-3 or TRBV12-4, the J call TRBJ1-1; unclear D gene. The V end was cut by 3 bases, the J end by 9 bases, with 8 bases between. The CDR3 is 11 amino acids. CDR3 sequence (DNA): TGTGCCAGCAGTTTGCGAGAGCAAGCTTTCTTT. It translates to CASSLREQAFF.

This chain uses TRBV29-1 with TRBJ1-1, with 10 bases fitting TRBD1. The CDR3 is 14 residues long. The V and J ends lost 7 bases and 4 bases, in that order; junction bases with no gene match: 9. Germline V gene lookup returns CDR1 SQVTM and CDR2 ANQGSEA. CDR3 in DNA: TGCAGCGCCCTAGGACAGGGGGGGACCACTGAAGCTTTCTTT. Translation gives CSALGQGGTTEAFF.

The chain has TRBV19 and TRBJ2-2; 7 bases match TRBD1. Germline V gene lookup returns CDR1 LNHDA and CDR2 SQIVND (reference sequence). Trimming at V came to 7 bases and at J to 5 bases, leaving 10 bases not matched to a gene. CDR3 length equals 15 residues. The CDR3 loop reads CASIAQGELTGELFF. DNA of the CDR3: TGTGCCAGTATCGCCCAGGGGGAGCTGACCGGGGAGCTGTTTTTT.

This chain links TRBV5-4 with TRBJ1-1; 7 bases are shared with TRBD1. The germline gives CDR1 SGHNT, CDR2 YYREEE (reference sequence). Trimming cost V 4 bases and J 6 bases; bases outside gene matches: 15. This CDR3 has 16 residues. CDR3 nucleotides: TGTGCCAGCAGCCCCGGGACAGAAGAGGTACACCCTGAAGCTTTCTTT. This codes for CASSPGTEEVHPEAFF.

The V call is TRBV6-5, the J call TRBJ1-4; D remains unclear. The CDR3 sequence is 13 residues long. Germline CDR1 MNHEY, CDR2 SVGAGI. Trimming removed 8 bases at V and 8 bases at J, with 15 bases between. The CDR3 loop reads CASGYDTGEKLFF. The CDR3 DNA follows: TGTGCCAGCGGGTACGATACCGGGGAAAAACTGTTTTTT.